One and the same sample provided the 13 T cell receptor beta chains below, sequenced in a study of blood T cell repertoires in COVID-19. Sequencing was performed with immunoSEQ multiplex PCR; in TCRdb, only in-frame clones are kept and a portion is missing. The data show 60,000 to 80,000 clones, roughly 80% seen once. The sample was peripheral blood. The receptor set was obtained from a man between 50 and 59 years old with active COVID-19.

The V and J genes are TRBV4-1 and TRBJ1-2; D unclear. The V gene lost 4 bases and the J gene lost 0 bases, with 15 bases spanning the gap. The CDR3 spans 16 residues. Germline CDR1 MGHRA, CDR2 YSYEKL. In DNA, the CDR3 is TGCGCCAGCAGCCGAGAGAGGGTCCCCCCTAACTATGGCTACACCTTC. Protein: CASSRERVPPNYGYTF.

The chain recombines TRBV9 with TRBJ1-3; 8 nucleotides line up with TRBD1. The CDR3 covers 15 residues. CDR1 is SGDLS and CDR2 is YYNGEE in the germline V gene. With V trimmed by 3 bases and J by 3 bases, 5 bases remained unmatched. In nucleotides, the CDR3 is TGTGCCAGCAGCGATCAGGGGGCCGGTGGAAACACCATATATTTT. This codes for CASSDQGAGGNTIYF. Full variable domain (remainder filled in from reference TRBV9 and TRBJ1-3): DSGVTQTPKHLITATGQRVTLRCSPRSGDLSVYWYQQSLDQGLQFLIQYYNGEERAKGNILERFSAQQFPDLHSELNLSSLELGDSALYFCASSDQGAGGNTIYFGEGSWLTVV.

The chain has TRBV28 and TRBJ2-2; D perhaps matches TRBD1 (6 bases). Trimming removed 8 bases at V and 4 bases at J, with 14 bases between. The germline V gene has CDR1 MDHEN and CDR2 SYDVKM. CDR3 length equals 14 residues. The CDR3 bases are TGTGCCAGCGGGGACATCGAGGGCACCGGGGAGCTGTTTTTT. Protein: CASGDIEGTGELFF. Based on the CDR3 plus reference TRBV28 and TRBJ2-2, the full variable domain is DVKVTQSSRYLVKRTGEKVFLECVQDMDHENMFWYRQDPGLGLRLIYFSYDVKMKEKGDIPEGYSVSREKKERFSLILESASTNQTSMYLCASGDIEGTGELFFGEGSRLTVL.

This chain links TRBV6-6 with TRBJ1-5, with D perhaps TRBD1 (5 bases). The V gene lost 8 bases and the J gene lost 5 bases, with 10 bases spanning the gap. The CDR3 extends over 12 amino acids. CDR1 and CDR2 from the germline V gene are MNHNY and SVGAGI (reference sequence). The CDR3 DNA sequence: TGTGCCAGCGGGCGGGGGGATCAGCCCCAGCATTTT. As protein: CASGRGDQPQHF.

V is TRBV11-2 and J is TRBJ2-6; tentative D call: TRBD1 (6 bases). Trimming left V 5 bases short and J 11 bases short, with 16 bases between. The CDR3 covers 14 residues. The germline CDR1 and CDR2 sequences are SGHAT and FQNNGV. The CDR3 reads CASSLQQGRDVLTF. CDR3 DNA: TGTGCCAGCAGCCTACAGCAGGGGCGCGACGTCCTGACTTTC.

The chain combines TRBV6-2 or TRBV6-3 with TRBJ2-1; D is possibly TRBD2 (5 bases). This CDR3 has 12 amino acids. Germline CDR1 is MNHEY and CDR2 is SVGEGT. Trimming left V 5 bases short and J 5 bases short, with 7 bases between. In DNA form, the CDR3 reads TGTGCCAGCAGTACAGCGGACAATGAGCAGTTCTTC. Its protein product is CASSTADNEQFF.

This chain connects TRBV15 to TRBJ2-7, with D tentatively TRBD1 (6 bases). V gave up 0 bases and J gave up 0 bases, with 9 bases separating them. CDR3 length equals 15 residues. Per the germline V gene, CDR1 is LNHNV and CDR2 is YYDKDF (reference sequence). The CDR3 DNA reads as TGTGCCACCAGCAGAGAGGGGGCTGTCTCCTACGAGCAGTACTTC. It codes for CATSREGAVSYEQYF.

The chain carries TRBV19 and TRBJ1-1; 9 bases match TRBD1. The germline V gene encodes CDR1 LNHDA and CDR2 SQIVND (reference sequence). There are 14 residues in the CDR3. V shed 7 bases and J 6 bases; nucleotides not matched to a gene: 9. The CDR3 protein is CASTKGQGFSEAFF. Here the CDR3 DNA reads TGTGCCAGTACCAAAGGACAGGGGTTCTCTGAAGCTTTCTTT.

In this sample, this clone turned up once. The CDR3 nucleotides read TGTGCCAGCTCACTCGGAGGCAGGGGCTTCGGAAATGAGCAGTTCTTC. Translation: CASSLGGRGFGNEQFF. This chain uses TRBV18 with TRBJ2-1; perhaps TRBD1 as D (6 bases). The CDR3 totals 16 residues. V was cut by 4 bases and J by 7 bases, with 20 bases left in between. Germline V gene lookup returns CDR1 KGHSH and CDR2 LQKENI. Full variable domain (rest looked up from reference TRBV18 and TRBJ2-1): NAGVMQNPRHLVRRRGQEARLRCSPMKGHSHVYWYRQLPEEGLKFMVYLQKENIIDESGMPKERFSAEFPKEGPSILRIQQVVRGDSAAYFCASSLGGRGFGNEQFFGPGTRLTVL.

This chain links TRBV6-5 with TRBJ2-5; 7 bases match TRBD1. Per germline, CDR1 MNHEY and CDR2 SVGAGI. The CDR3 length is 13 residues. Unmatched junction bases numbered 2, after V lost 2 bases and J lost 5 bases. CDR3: CASSYLGGETQYF. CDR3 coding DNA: TGTGCCAGCAGTTACCTAGGGGGCGAGACCCAGTACTTC.

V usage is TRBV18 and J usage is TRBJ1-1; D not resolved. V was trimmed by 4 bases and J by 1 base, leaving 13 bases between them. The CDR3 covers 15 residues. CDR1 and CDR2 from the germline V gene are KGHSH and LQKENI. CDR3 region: CASSLLEVWNTEAFF. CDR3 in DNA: TGTGCCAGCTCACTGCTTGAGGTCTGGAACACTGAAGCTTTCTTT.

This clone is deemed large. CDR3 sequence (DNA): TGTGCCAGCAGCTTGGATCTGGGGACAGACCCCCGTGGCTATGGCTACACCTTC. It yields the protein CASSLDLGTDPRGYGYTF. The chain employs TRBV5-4 and TRBJ1-2; 7 nucleotides align to TRBD1. The junction had 15 bases not matched to a gene; V was cut back by 0 bases and J by 4 bases. CDR1 is SGHNT, CDR2 YYREEE, per germline (reference sequence). CDR3 size: 18 residues.

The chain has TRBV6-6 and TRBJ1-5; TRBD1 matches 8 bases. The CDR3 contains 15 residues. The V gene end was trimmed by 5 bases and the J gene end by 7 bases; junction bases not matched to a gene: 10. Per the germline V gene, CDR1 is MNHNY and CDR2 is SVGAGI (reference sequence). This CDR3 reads CASSHGGQVSQPQHF. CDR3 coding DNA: TGTGCCAGCAGTCACGGGGGACAGGTCTCCCAGCCCCAGCATTTT.